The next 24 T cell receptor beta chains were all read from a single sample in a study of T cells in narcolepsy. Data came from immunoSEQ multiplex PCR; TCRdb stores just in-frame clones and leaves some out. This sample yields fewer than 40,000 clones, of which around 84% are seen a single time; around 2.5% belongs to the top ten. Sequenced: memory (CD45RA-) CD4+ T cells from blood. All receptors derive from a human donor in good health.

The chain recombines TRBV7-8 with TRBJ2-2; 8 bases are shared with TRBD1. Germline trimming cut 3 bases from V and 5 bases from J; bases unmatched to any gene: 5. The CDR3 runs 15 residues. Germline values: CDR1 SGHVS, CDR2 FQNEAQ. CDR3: CASSFQGARTGELFF. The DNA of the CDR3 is TGTGCCAGCAGCTTTCAGGGGGCGAGGACCGGGGAGCTGTTTTTT.

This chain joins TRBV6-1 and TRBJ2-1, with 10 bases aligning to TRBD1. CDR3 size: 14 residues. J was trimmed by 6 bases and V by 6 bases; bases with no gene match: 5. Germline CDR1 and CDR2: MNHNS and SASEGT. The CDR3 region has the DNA TGTGCCAGCAGCCGGGACAGGGGAAGCAATGAGCAGTTCTTC. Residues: CASSRDRGSNEQFF.

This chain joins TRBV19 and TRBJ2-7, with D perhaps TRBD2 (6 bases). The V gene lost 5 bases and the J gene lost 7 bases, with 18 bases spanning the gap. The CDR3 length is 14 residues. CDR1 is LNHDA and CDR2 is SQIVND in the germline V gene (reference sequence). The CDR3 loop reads CASSARGAPGEQYF. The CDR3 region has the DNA TGTGCCAGTAGTGCCCGCGGGGCTCCGGGGGAGCAGTACTTC.

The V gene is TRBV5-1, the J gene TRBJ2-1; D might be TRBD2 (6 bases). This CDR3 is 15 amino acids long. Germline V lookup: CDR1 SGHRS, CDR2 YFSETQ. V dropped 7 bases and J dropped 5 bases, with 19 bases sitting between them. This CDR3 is CASALLGLNHNEQFF. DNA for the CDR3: TGCGCCAGCGCCCTACTCGGACTAAACCACAATGAGCAGTTCTTC.

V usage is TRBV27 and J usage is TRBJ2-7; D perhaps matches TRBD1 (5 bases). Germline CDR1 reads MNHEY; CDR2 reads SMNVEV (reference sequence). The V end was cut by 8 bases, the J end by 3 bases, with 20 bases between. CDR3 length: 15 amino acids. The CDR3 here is CASHPSTGTLYEQYF. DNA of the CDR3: TGTGCCAGCCATCCCTCTACAGGTACGCTCTACGAGCAGTACTTC.

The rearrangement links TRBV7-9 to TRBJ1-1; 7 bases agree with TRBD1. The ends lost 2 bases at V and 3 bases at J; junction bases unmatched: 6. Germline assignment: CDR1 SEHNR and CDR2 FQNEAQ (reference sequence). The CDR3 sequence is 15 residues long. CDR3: CASSLWQGVDTEAFF. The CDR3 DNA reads TGTGCCAGCAGCTTATGGCAGGGGGTCGACACTGAAGCTTTCTTT.

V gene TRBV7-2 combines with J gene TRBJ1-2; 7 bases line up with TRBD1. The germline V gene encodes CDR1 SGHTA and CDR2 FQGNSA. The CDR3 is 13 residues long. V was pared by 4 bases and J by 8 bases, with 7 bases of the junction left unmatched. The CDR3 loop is CASSSDRAGGYTF. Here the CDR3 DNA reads TGTGCCAGCAGCTCCGACAGGGCCGGCGGCTACACCTTC. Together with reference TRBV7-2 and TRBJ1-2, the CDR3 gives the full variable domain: GAGVSQSPSNKVTEKGKDVELRCDPISGHTALYWYRQSLGQGLEFLIYFQGNSAPDKSGLPSDRFSAERTGGSVSTLTIQRTQQEDSAVYLCASSSDRAGGYTFGSGTRLTVV.

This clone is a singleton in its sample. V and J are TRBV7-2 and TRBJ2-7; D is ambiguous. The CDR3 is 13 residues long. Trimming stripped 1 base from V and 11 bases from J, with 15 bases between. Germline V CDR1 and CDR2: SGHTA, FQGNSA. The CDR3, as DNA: TGTGCCAGCAGCTTAGGATCCGGGTTGGGAAAGTACTTC. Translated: CASSLGSGLGKYF. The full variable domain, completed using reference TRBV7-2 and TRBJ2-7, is GAGVSQSPSNKVTEKGKDVELRCDPISGHTALYWYRQSLGQGLEFLIYFQGNSAPDKSGLPSDRFSAERTGGSVSTLTIQRTQQEDSAVYLCASSLGSGLGKYFGPGTRLTVT.

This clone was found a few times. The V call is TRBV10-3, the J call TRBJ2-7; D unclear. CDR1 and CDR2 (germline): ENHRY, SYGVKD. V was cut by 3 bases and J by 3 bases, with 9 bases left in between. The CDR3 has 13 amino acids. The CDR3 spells CAISDQHSYEQYF. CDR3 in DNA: TGTGCCATCAGTGACCAACACAGCTACGAGCAGTACTTC.

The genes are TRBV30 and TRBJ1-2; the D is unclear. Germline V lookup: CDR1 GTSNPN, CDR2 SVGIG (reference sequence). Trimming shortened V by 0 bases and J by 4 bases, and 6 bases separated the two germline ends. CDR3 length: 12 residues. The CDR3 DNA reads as TGTGCCTGGAGTGTAGGCCCCTATGGCTACACCTTC. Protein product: CAWSVGPYGYTF.

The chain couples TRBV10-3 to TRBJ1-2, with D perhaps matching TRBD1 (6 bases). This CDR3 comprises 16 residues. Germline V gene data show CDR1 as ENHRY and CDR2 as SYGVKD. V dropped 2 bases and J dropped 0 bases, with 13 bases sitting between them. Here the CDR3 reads CAISEPGHHSNYGYTF. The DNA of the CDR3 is TGTGCCATCAGTGAGCCGGGACACCACTCTAACTATGGCTACACCTTC.

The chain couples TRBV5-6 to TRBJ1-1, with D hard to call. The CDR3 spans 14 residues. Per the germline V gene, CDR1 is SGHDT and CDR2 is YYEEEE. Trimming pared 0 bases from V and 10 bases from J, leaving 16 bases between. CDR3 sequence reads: CASSLARPDGGAFF. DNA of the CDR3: TGTGCCAGCAGCTTGGCCAGGCCCGACGGCGGAGCTTTCTTT.

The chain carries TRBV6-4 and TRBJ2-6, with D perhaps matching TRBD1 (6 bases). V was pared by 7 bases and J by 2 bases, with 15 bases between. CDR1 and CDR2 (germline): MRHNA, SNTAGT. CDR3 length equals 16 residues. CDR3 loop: CASTPEGGTGANVLTF. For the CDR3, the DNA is TGTGCCAGCACCCCAGAAGGGGGAACTGGGGCCAACGTCCTGACTTTC.

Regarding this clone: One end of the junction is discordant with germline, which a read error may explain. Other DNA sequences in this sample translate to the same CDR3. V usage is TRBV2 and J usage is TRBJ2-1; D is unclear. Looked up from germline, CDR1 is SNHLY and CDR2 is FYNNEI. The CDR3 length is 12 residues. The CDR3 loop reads CASSEASRPTVF. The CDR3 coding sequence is TGTGCCAGCAGTGAGGCGTCTCGGCCCACGGTCTTC.

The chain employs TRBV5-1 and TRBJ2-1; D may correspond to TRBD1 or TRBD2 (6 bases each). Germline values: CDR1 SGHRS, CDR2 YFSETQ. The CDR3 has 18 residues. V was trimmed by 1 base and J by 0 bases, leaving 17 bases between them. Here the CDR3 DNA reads TGCGCCAGCAGCTTGAACGTGTTGGGGGGCAGCTCCTACAATGAGCAGTTCTTC. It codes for CASSLNVLGGSSYNEQFF.

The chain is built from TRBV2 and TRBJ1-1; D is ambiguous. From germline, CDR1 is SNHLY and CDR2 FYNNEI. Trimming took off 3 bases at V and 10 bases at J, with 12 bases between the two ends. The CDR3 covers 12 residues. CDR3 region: CASSENAVRAFF. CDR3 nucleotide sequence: TGTGCCAGCAGTGAGAACGCGGTTAGAGCTTTCTTT.

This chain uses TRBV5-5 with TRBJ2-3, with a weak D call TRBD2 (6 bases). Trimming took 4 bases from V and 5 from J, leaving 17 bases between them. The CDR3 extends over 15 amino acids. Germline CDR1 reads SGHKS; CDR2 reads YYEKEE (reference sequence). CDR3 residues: CASSTGQGGGDTQYF. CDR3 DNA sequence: TGTGCCAGCAGCACGGGGCAGGGAGGCGGAGATACGCAGTATTTT.

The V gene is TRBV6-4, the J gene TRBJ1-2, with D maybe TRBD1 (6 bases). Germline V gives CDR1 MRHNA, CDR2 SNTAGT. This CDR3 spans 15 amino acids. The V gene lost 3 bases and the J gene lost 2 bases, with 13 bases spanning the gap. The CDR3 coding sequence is TGTGCCAGCAGTGAGAACCCAGGGGTGAACTATGGCTACACCTTC. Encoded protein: CASSENPGVNYGYTF.

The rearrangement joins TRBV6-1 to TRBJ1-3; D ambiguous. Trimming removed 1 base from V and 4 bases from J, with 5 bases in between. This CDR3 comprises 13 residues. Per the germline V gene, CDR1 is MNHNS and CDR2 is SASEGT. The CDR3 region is CASSEVLGNTIYF. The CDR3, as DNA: TGTGCCAGCAGTGAAGTCCTCGGAAACACCATATATTTT.

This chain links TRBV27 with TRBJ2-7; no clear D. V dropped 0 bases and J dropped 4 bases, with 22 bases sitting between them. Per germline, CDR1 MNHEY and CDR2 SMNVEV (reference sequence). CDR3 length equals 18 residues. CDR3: CASSLSPPPGPTHYEQYF. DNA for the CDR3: TGTGCCAGCAGTTTATCTCCGCCCCCGGGTCCCACCCATTACGAGCAGTACTTC.

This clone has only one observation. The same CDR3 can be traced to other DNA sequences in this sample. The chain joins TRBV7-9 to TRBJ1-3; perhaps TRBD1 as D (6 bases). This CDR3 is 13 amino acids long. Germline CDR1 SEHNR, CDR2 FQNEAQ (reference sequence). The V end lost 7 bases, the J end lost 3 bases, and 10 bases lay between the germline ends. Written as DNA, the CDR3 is TGTGCCAGCACCGTGACAGGTGGAAACACCATATATTTT. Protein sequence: CASTVTGGNTIYF.

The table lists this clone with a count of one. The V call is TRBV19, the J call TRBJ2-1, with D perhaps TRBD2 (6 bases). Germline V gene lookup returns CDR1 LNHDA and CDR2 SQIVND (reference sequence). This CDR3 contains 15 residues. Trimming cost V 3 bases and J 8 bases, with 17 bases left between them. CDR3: CASSMESGAPYEQFF. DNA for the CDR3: TGTGCCAGTAGTATGGAATCGGGAGCTCCCTATGAGCAGTTCTTC. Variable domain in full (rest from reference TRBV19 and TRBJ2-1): DGGITQSPKYLFRKEGQNVTLSCEQNLNHDAMYWYRQDPGQGLRLIYYSQIVNDFQKGDIAEGYSVSREKKESFPLTVTSAQKNPTAFYLCASSMESGAPYEQFFGPGTRLTVL.

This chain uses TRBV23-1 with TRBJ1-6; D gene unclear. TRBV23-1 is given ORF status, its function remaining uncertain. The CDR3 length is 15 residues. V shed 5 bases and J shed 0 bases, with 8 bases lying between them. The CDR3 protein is CASSVWISYNSPLHF. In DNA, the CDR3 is TGCGCCAGCAGTGTCTGGATCTCCTATAATTCACCCCTCCACTTT.

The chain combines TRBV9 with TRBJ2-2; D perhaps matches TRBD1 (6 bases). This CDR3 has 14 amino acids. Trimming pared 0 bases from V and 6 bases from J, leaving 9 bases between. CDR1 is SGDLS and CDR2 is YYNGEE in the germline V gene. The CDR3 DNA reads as TGTGCCAGCAGCGTAGGGGGGCCCGCCGGGGAGCTGTTTTTT. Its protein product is CASSVGGPAGELFF. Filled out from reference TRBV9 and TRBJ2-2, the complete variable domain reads DSGVTQTPKHLITATGQRVTLRCSPRSGDLSVYWYQQSLDQGLQFLIQYYNGEERAKGNILERFSAQQFPDLHSELNLSSLELGDSALYFCASSVGGPAGELFFGEGSRLTVL.